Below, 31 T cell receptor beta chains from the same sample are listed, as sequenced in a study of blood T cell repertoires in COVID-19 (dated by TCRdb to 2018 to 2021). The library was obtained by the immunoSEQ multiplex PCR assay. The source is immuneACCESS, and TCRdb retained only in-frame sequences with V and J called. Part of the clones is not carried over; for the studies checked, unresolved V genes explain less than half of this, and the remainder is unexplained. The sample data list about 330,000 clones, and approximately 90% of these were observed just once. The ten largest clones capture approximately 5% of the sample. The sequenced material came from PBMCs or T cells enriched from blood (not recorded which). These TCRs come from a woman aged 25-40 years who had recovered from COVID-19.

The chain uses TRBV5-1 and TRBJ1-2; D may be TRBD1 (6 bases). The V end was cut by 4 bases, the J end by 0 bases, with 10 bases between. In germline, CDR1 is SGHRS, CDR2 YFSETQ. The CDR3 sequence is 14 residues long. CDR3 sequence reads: CASSVDRANYGYTF. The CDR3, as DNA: TGCGCCAGCAGCGTGGACAGAGCTAACTATGGCTACACCTTC.

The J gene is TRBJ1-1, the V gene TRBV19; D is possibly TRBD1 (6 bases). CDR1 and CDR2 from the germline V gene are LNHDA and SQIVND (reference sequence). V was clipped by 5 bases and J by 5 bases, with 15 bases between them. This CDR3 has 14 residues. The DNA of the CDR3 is TGTGCCAGTAGTGGGGGCAAAAAGGGGACTGAAGCTTTCTTT. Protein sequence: CASSGGKKGTEAFF.

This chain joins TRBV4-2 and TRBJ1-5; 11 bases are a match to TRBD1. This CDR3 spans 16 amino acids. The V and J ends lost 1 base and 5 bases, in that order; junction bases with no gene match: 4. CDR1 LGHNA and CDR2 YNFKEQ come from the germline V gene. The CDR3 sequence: CASSQGGTGGYQPQHF. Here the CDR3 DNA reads TGTGCCAGCAGCCAAGGGGGGACAGGGGGTTATCAGCCCCAGCATTTT.

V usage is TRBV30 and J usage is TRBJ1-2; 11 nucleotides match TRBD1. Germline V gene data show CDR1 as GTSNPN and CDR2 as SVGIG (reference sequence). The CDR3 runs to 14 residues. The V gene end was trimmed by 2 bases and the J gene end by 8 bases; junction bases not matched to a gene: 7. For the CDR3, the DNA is TGTGCCTGGAGTACCCGCCGGGACAGGGGGGGCTACACCTTC. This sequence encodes CAWSTRRDRGGYTF.

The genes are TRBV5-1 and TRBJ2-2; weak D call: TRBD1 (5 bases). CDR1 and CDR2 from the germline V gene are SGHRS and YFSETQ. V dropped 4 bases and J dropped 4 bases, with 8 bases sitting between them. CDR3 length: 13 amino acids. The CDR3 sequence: CASSQDSTGELFF. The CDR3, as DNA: TGCGCCAGCAGCCAAGACAGCACCGGGGAGCTGTTTTTT.

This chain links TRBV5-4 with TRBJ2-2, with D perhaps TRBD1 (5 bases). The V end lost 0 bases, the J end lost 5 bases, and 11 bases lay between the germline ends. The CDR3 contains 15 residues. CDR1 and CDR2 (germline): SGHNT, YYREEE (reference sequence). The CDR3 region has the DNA TGTGCCAGCAGCTTGGCCGTCAGGGATACCGGGGAGCTGTTTTTT. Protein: CASSLAVRDTGELFF.

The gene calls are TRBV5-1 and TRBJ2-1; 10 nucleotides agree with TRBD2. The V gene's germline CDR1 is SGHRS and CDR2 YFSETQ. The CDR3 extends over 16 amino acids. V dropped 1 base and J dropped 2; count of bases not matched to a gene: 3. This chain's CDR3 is CASSLRAGGTYNEQFF. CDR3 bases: TGCGCCAGCAGCTTGAGAGCGGGGGGGACCTACAATGAGCAGTTCTTC. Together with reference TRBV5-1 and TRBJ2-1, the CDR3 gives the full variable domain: KAGVTQTPRYLIKTRGQQVTLSCSPISGHRSVSWYQQTPGQGLQFLFEYFSETQRNKGNFPGRFSGRQFSNSRSEMNVSTLELGDSALYLCASSLRAGGTYNEQFFGPGTRLTVL.

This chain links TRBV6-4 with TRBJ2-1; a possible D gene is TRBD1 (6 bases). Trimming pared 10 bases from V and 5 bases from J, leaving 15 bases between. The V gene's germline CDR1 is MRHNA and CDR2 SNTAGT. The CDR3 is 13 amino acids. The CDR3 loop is CATQGTDNNEQFF. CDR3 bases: TGTGCCACCCAGGGGACGGATAACAATGAGCAGTTCTTC.

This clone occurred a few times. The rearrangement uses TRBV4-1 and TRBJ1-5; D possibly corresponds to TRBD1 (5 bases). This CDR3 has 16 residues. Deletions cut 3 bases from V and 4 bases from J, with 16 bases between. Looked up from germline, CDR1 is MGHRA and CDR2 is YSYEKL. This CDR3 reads CASSHPGAGGNQPQHF. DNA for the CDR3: TGCGCCAGCAGCCACCCCGGGGCCGGGGGAAATCAGCCCCAGCATTTT.

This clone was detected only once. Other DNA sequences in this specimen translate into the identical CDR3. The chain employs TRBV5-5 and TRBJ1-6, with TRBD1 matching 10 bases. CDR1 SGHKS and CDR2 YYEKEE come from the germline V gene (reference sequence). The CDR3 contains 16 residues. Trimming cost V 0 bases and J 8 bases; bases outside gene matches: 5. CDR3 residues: CASSLATGTGDSPLHF. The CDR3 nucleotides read TGTGCCAGCAGCTTGGCGACCGGGACAGGGGATTCACCCCTCCACTTT.

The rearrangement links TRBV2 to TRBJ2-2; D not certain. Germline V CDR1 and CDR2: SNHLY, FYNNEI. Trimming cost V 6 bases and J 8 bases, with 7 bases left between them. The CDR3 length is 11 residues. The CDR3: CASSERGELFF. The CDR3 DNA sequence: TGTGCCAGCAGCGAACGGGGGGAGCTGTTTTTT.

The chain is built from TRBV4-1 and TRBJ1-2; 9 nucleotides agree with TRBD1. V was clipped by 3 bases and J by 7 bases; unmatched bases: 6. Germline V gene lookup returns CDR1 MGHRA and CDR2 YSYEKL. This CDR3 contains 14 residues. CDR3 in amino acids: CASSHRTGASGYTF. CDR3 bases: TGCGCCAGCAGCCACCGGACAGGGGCCAGTGGCTACACCTTC.

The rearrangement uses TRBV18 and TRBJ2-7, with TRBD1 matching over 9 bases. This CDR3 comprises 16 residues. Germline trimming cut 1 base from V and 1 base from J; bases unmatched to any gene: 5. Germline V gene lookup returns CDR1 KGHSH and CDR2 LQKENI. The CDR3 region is CASSPRAGTGSYEQYF. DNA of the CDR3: TGTGCCAGCTCACCACGGGCCGGGACAGGGTCCTACGAGCAGTACTTC.

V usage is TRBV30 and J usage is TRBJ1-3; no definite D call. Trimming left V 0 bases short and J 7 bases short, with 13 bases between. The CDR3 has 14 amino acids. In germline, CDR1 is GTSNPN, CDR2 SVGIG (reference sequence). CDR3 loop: CAWSVQRVPNTIYF. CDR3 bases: TGTGCCTGGAGTGTCCAGCGGGTACCTAACACCATATATTTT.

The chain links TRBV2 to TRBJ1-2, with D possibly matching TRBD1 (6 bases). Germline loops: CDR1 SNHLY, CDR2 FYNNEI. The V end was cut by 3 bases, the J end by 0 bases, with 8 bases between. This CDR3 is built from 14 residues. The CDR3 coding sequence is TGTGCCAGCAGTGACAGGGGCCCTAACTATGGCTACACCTTC. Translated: CASSDRGPNYGYTF.

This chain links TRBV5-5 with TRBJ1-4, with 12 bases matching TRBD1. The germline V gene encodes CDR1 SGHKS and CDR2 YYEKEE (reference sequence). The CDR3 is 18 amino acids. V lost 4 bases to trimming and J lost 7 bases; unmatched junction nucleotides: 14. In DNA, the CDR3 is TGTGCCAGCAGCGTGGGACAGGGGGCGATGAGGTCGGGTGAAAAACTGTTTTTT. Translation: CASSVGQGAMRSGEKLFF.

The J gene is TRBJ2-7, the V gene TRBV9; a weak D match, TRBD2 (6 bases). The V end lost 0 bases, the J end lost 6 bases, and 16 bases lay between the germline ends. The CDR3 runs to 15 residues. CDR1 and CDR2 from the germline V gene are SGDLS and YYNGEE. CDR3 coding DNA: TGTGCCAGCAGCGTAGCCCCCGGGAGCCGGGGCGAGCAGTACTTC. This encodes CASSVAPGSRGEQYF.

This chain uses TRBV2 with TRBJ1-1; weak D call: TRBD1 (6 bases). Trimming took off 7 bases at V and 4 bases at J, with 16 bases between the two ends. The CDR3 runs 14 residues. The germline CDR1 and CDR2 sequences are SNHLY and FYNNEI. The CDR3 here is CASTRGIQSTEAFF. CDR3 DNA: TGTGCCAGCACCAGGGGAATACAGTCCACTGAAGCTTTCTTT.

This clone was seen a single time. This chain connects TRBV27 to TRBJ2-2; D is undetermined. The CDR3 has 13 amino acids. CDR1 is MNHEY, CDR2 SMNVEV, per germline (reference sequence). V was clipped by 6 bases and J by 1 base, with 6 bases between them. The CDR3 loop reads CASSHRNTGELFF. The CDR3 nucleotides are TGTGCCAGCAGCCACAGGAACACCGGGGAGCTGTTTTTT.

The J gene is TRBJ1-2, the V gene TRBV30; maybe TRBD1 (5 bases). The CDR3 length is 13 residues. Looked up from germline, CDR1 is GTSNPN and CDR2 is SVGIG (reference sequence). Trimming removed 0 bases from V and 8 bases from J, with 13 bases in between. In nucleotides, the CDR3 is TGTGCCTGGAGTGTTTCGGAACAGGTGGGCTACACCTTC. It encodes CAWSVSEQVGYTF.

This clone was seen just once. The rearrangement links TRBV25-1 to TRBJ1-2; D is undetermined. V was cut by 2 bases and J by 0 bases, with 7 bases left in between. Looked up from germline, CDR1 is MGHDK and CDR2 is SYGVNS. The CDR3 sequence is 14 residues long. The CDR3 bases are TGTGCCAGCAGTGAAGACGGGGCTAACTATGGCTACACCTTC. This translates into CASSEDGANYGYTF.

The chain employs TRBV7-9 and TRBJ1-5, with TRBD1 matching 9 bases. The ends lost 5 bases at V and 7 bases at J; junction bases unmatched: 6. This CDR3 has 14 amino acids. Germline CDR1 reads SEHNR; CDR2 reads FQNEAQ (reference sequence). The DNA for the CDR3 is TGTGCCAGCAGCGGGACAGGGAACAGCCAGCCCCAGCATTTT. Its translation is CASSGTGNSQPQHF.

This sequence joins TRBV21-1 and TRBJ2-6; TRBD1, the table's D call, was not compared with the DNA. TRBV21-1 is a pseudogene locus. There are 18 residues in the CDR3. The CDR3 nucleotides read TGTGCCAGCAGCAGGGAGACAGGGGGCCACTCTGGGGCCAACGTCCTGACTTTC. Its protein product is CASSRETGGHSGANVLTF.

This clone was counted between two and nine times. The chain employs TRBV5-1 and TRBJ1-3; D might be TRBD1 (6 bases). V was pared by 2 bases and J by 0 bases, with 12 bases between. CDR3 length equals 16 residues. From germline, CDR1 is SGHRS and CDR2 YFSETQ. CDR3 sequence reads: CASSLNRADSGNTIYF. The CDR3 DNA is TGCGCCAGCAGCTTAAACAGGGCCGACTCTGGAAACACCATATATTTT.

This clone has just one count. As DNA, the CDR3 is TGTGCCAGCAGCGCTAACAGTGCGTCCATATCACCCCTCCACTTT. This gives the protein CASSANSASISPLHF. The chain links TRBV9 to TRBJ1-6; D gene ambiguous. V was cut by 3 bases and J by 10 bases, with 17 bases left in between. The CDR3 loop spans 15 amino acids. Germline CDR1 SGDLS, CDR2 YYNGEE.

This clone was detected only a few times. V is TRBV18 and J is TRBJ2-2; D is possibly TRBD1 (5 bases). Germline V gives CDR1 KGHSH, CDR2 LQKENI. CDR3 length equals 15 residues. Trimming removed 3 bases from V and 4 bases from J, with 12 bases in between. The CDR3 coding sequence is TGTGCCAGCTCACCGTACAGACAGAGCACCGGGGAGCTGTTTTTT. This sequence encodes CASSPYRQSTGELFF.

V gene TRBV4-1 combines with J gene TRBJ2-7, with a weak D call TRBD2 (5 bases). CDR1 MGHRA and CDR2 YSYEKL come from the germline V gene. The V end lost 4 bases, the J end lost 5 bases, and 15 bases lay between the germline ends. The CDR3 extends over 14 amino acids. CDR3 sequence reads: CASSRGGPEDEQYF. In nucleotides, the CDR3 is TGCGCCAGCAGCCGAGGAGGCCCCGAGGACGAGCAGTACTTC.

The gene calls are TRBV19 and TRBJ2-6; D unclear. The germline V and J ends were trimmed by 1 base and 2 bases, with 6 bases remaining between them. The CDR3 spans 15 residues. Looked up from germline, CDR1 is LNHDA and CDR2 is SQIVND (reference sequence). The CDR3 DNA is TGTGCCAGTAGTATAGGCGGTACTGGGGCCAACGTCCTGACTTTC. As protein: CASSIGGTGANVLTF. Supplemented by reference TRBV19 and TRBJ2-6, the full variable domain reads DGGITQSPKYLFRKEGQNVTLSCEQNLNHDAMYWYRQDPGQGLRLIYYSQIVNDFQKGDIAEGYSVSREKKESFPLTVTSAQKNPTAFYLCASSIGGTGANVLTFGAGSRLTVL.

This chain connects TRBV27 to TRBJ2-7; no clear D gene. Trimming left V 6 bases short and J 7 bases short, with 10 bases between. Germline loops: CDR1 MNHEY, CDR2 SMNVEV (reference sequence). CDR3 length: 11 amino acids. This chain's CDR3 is CASSRGLEQYF. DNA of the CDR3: TGTGCCAGCAGCCGAGGATTGGAGCAGTACTTC.

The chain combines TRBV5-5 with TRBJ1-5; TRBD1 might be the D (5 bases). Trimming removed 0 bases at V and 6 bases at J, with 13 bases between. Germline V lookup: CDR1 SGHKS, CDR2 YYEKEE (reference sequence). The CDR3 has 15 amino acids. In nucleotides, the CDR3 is TGTGCCAGCAGCTTGGGCAGGGTAGCAGCTCAGCCCCAGCATTTT. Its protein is CASSLGRVAAQPQHF.

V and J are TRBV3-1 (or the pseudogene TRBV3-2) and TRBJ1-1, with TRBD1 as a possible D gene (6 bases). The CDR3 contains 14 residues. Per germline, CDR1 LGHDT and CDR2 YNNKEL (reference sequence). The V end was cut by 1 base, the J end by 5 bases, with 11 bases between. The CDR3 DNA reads TGTGCCAGCAGCCAAGTACAGGGTCTTACTGAAGCTTTCTTT. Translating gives CASSQVQGLTEAFF.